This T cell receptor (beta chain) was profiled in a study of T cell responses to AZD1222 COVID-19 vaccine. General study results and limits: Reportedly, nearly half the spike-specific TCRs target unmutated variant regions.

CDR1 and CDR2 (germline): KGHSH, LQKENI. The J segment lost 3 bases and the V segment lost 6 bases, leaving 10 bases of the junction unmatched. The CDR3 runs 16 residues. A remark on this clone: Its antigen is not known.

Method: immunoSEQ multiplex PCR; TCRdb's copy keeps in-frame clones and lacks some. The data show 100,000 or so clones, roughly 92% seen once. The chain joins TRBV18 to TRBJ1-5; 8 nucleotides align to TRBD1. The sample here was peripheral blood, taken on day 0 of AZD1222 vaccination. The sequence came from an adult in good health. CDR3 protein: CASSVATGGSNQPQHF. CDR3 DNA: TGTGCCAGCTCGGTCGCAACAGGGGGTTCCAATCAGCCCCAGCATTTT.